The sequence of this T cell receptor beta chain was determined in a study of cytomegalovirus exposure and HLA in healthy donors. Regarding the study as a whole: Cytomegalovirus-associated status was assigned to approximately 160 TCR beta chains. The authors reported that TCR beta sequences could predict HLA-A and HLA-B alleles. These predictions were accurate for most subjects in the first cohort.

Every donor was a healthy person donating bone marrow. This CDR3 comprises 16 residues. After removal of 5 bases from V and 2 bases from J, the junction contained 9 bases not matched to a gene. Germline V lookup: CDR1 MDHEN, CDR2 SYDVKM. 13 Jbeta primers and 60 Vbeta primers were used for the PCR. The assay was immunoSEQ multiplex PCR, and TCRdb's table has in-frame clones only and misses some. The sample includes some 130,000 clones, more than 70% of them seen just once. In the case of this clone: Its antigen is still unknown.

Sequenced material: PBMCs. This sequence was found in a man aged 35 to 55 in good health and CMV-seronegative. V and J are TRBV28 and TRBJ1-1, with 9 bases lining up with TRBD1. CDR3 loop: CASSAPGQGGNTEAFF. In DNA, the CDR3 is TGTGCCAGCAGTGCTCCGGGACAGGGAGGCAACACTGAAGCTTTCTTT.